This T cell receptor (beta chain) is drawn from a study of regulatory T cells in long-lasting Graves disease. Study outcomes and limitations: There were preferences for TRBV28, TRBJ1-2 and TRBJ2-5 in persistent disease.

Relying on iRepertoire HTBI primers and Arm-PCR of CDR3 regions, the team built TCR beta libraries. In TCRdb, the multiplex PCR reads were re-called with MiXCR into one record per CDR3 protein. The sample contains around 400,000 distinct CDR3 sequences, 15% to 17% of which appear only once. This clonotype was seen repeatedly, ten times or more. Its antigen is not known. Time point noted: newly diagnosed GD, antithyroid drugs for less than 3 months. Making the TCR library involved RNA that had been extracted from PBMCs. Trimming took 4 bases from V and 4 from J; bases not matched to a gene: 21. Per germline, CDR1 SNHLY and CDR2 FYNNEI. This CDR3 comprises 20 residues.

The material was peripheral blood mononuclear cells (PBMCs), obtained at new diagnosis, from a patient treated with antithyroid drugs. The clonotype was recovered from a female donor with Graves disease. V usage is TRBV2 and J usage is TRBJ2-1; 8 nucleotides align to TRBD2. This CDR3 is CASSALSGGPYQPFYNEQFF. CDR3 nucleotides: TGTGCCAGCAGTGCCTTGAGCGGGGGCCCTTACCAACCCTTTTACAATGAGCAGTTCTTC.